Below, 21 T cell receptor beta chains from the same sample are listed, as sequenced in a study of T cells in Graves' hyperthyroidism and ophthalmopathy. Amplification yielded TCR beta CDR3 regions, with RNA transcripts as the source. Primed by the HTBI set, a first-round RT-PCR was run on the TCR CDR3. TCRdb ran MiXCR on the multiplex PCR reads and lists one entry per CDR3 protein. The sample lists about 560,000 distinct CDR3 sequences, roughly 17% occurring once. Sequenced input: blood. The receptors were sampled from a woman aged 18-29 years with Graves' hyperthyroidism.

Ten or more counts support this clonotype. This rearrangement joins TRBV3-1 to TRBJ2-1; D unresolved. Trimming took off 0 bases at V and 9 bases at J, with 6 bases between the two ends. The CDR3 sequence is 12 residues long. Germline CDR1 is LGHDT and CDR2 is YNNKEL (reference sequence). CDR3 loop: CASSQDVGEQFF. DNA of the CDR3: TGTGCCAGCAGCCAAGATGTGGGTGAGCAGTTCTTC.

The gene calls are TRBV20-1 and TRBJ2-3, with 14 bases matching TRBD2. The CDR3 is made up of 17 amino acids. Germline CDR1 and CDR2: DFQATT and SNEGSKA (reference sequence). V lost 0 bases, J lost 1 base, and 3 bases stayed unmatched. CDR3 bases: TGCAGTGCTAGAGATGTGGGACTAGCGGGGGGCACAGATACGCAGTATTTT. This codes for CSARDVGLAGGTDTQYF.

This chain joins TRBV27 and TRBJ2-5, with D uncertain. Germline lookup yields CDR1 MNHEY and CDR2 SMNVEV (reference sequence). This CDR3 has 14 amino acids. Trimming took 5 bases from V and 7 from J, leaving 17 bases between them. CDR3 sequence reads: CASSPNSRQPTQYF. The CDR3 region has the DNA TGTGCCAGCAGTCCAAACAGCCGTCAGCCGACCCAGTACTTC.

CDR3 protein: CASSFFPGQDNEQFF. CDR3 bases: TGCGCCAGCAGCTTCTTTCCGGGACAGGACAATGAGCAGTTCTTC. The genes are TRBV5-1 and TRBJ2-1, with 8 bases matching TRBD1. The CDR3 runs 15 residues. Germline V gene data show CDR1 as SGHRS and CDR2 as YFSETQ. With 2 bases clipped from V and 5 bases from J, the junction kept 6 bases outside the gene matches.

This chain connects TRBV27 to TRBJ1-6; 8 positions match TRBD1. With V trimmed by 6 bases and J by 5 bases, 3 bases remained unmatched. The CDR3 is 14 residues long. Germline values: CDR1 MNHEY, CDR2 SMNVEV (reference sequence). Here the CDR3 reads CASSLGQDNSPLHF. In nucleotides, the CDR3 is TGTGCCAGCAGCCTGGGACAGGATAATTCACCCCTCCACTTT.

This clonotype was seen at least ten times. The chain combines TRBV7-8 with TRBJ2-7; perhaps TRBD2 as D (6 bases). CDR3 size: 14 residues. Trimming removed 2 bases from V and 5 bases from J, with 13 bases in between. CDR1 and CDR2 (germline): SGHVS, FQNEAQ. The CDR3 here is CASSLRPSDHEQYF. CDR3 nucleotide sequence: TGTGCCAGCAGCTTAAGGCCTAGCGATCACGAGCAGTACTTC.

This clonotype was seen repeatedly, ten times or more. The chain employs TRBV11-2 and TRBJ2-1; 7 nucleotides match TRBD1. The CDR3 is 16 amino acids. V lost 3 bases to trimming and J lost 0 bases; unmatched junction nucleotides: 5. CDR1 and CDR2 (germline): SGHAT, FQNNGV. In nucleotides, the CDR3 is TGTGCCAGCAGCTTCAGGGGACAGAGCTCCTACAATGAGCAGTTCTTC. Translated, it gives CASSFRGQSSYNEQFF.

The CDR3 reads CASTSGGKEETQYF. The CDR3 coding sequence is TGCGCCAGCACTAGCGGGGGGAAAGAAGAGACCCAGTACTTC. The chain uses TRBV5-1 and TRBJ2-5, with TRBD2 matching 11 bases. The CDR3 runs to 14 residues. Germline V CDR1 and CDR2: SGHRS, YFSETQ. The J segment lost 3 bases and the V segment lost 6 bases, leaving 4 bases of the junction unmatched.

This clonotype has more than one count but fewer than ten. The chain recombines TRBV3-1 with TRBJ2-6; TRBD1 matches 7 bases. Unmatched junction bases numbered 2, after V lost 4 bases and J lost 2 bases. This CDR3 has 15 residues. Germline assignment: CDR1 LGHDT and CDR2 YNNKEL (reference sequence). The DNA for the CDR3 is TGTGCCAGCAGCCGAACAGGGGCTGGGGCCAACGTCCTGACTTTC. Amino acids: CASSRTGAGANVLTF.

Ten or more counts support this clonotype. This chain connects TRBV12-3 or TRBV12-4 to TRBJ1-2; D remains ambiguous. The CDR3 spans 11 residues. The V and J ends lost 3 bases and 8 bases respectively, with 7 bases between them. The CDR3 region is CASSFREGYTF. CDR3 nucleotide sequence: TGTGCCAGCAGTTTTCGGGAGGGCTACACCTTC.

This clonotype has more than one count but fewer than ten. This could be a read error, since a much larger clone is one nucleotide away. The gene calls are TRBV6-6 and TRBJ1-1, with TRBD1 as a possible D gene (5 bases). Germline CDR1 reads MNHNY; CDR2 reads SVGAGI (reference sequence). The V end lost 2 bases, the J end lost 4 bases, and 5 bases lay between the germline ends. This CDR3 has 12 residues. CDR3 residues: CASSYGTTEAFF. For the CDR3, the DNA is TGTGCCAGCAGTTACGGGACCACTGAAGCTTTCTTT.

This clonotype was detected many times. The chain joins TRBV29-1 to TRBJ2-1, with TRBD1 matching 8 bases. With V trimmed by 0 bases and J by 7 bases, 5 bases remained unmatched. From germline, CDR1 is SQVTM and CDR2 ANQGSEA. The CDR3 consists of 14 residues. CDR3 DNA sequence: TGCAGCGTTGAAGAGAGACAGGGGAGGAATGAGCAGTTCTTC. Translation: CSVEERQGRNEQFF.

Only a few counts were recorded for this clonotype. CDR3 in amino acids: CASSPRGVLGNEQFF. The CDR3 bases are TGTGCCAGCAGCCCTAGGGGAGTGTTGGGCAATGAGCAGTTCTTC. The gene calls are TRBV3-1 and TRBJ2-1; TRBD1 or TRBD2 may be the D gene (5 bases each). CDR3 length: 15 amino acids. With 4 bases removed from V and 6 bases from J, the gap between germline ends came to 16 bases. Germline CDR1 and CDR2: LGHDT and YNNKEL (reference sequence).

This clonotype was seen ten or more times. The chain uses TRBV5-1 and TRBJ1-1; a possible D gene is TRBD1 (6 bases). V dropped 2 bases and J dropped 1 base, with 9 bases sitting between them. The CDR3 consists of 14 residues. CDR1 and CDR2 (germline): SGHRS, YFSETQ. CDR3 sequence: CASSLLGGNTEAFF. For the CDR3, the DNA is TGCGCCAGCAGCTTACTAGGGGGGAACACTGAAGCTTTCTTT.

In this sample, this clonotype turned up many times. The rearrangement joins TRBV2 to TRBJ1-5; tentatively, D is TRBD1 (5 bases). Looked up from germline, CDR1 is SNHLY and CDR2 is FYNNEI. V shed 8 bases and J shed 2 bases, with 16 bases lying between them. CDR3 length: 15 amino acids. The CDR3 protein is CASSSRRGRNQPQHF. For the CDR3, the DNA is TGTGCCAGCTCTTCTCGGAGGGGACGCAATCAGCCCCAGCATTTT.

This clonotype has at least ten counts. The J gene is TRBJ2-1, the V gene TRBV2; 7 bases map to TRBD2. V trimming: 8 bases; J trimming: 8 bases; junction bases outside the gene matches: 15. Germline V gene lookup returns CDR1 SNHLY and CDR2 FYNNEI. The CDR3 is made up of 15 amino acids. CDR3: CASSRRASGGDEQFF. The CDR3 bases are TGTGCCAGCTCCCGAAGGGCTAGCGGCGGTGATGAGCAGTTCTTC.

The genes are TRBV12-3 or TRBV12-4 and TRBJ2-6, with no clear D. There are 14 residues in the CDR3. With 3 bases removed from V and 2 bases from J, the gap between germline ends came to 5 bases. The CDR3 region has the DNA TGTGCCAGCAGTTTGGAGACTGGGGCCAACGTCCTGACTTTC. It specifies CASSLETGANVLTF.

Concerning this clonotype itself: As the CDR3 is not closed by the conserved phenylalanine or tryptophan, this likely results from a read error. The chain has TRBV29-1 and TRBJ2-2, with 12 bases aligning to TRBD2. The CDR3 contains 16 residues. Germline V lookup: CDR1 SQVTM, CDR2 ANQGSEA. V shed 0 bases and J 5 bases; nucleotides not matched to a gene: 4. CDR3 sequence reads: CSVEELAGGRTGELFS. The CDR3 bases are TGCAGCGTTGAAGAGCTAGCGGGAGGGCGGACCGGGGAGCTGTTTTCT.

The CDR3 nucleotides read TGTGCCAGCAGCGTAAGGGGACAGCCTCGGAGGGAGCTGTTTTTT. Amino acid sequence: CASSVRGQPRRELFF. The V call is TRBV7-9, the J call TRBJ2-2; 7 positions agree with TRBD1. The CDR3 runs to 15 residues. The germline V gene has CDR1 SEHNR and CDR2 FQNEAQ (reference sequence). V shed 5 bases and J 9 bases; nucleotides not matched to a gene: 12.

This clonotype came up many times. The chain combines TRBV6-6 with TRBJ2-1, with D possibly TRBD2 on 6 matching bases. The CDR3 sequence is 17 residues long. Germline V gives CDR1 MNHNY, CDR2 SVGAGI (reference sequence). Trimming took 2 bases from V and 7 from J, leaving 21 bases between them. CDR3 DNA: TGTGCCAGCAGTTACAGGAGGGTCGGAGGAGGGTCGAATGAGCAGTTCTTC. Translation gives CASSYRRVGGGSNEQFF.

Ten or more counts support this clonotype. The rearrangement joins TRBV12-3 or TRBV12-4 to TRBJ2-5; D perhaps matches TRBD1 (6 bases). The V gene lost 6 bases and the J gene lost 5 bases, with 13 bases spanning the gap. The CDR3 runs to 13 residues. The CDR3 loop reads CASSRRGSETQYF. The CDR3 DNA sequence: TGTGCCAGCAGCCGCAGGGGTTCGGAGACCCAGTACTTC.